The 21 T cell receptor beta chains below were found in one sample sequenced in a study of blood T cell repertoires in COVID-19. Only in-frame clones appear in the TCRdb table, and some are missing; sequencing was by immunoSEQ multiplex PCR. The table has 200,000 to 250,000 clones, approximately 82% seen once; the top ten hold approximately 12%. Input material: peripheral blood. The receptors were sampled from a woman between 35 and 50 years old with acute or convalescent COVID-19.

The chain employs TRBV5-1 and TRBJ2-7; 8 nucleotides align to TRBD1. V trimming: 4 bases; J trimming: 0 bases; junction bases outside the gene matches: 6. CDR1 is SGHRS and CDR2 is YFSETQ in the germline V gene. The CDR3 loop spans 15 amino acids. CDR3 amino acids: CASSDRDRSSYEQYF. The CDR3 DNA reads TGCGCCAGCAGCGACCGGGACAGGAGCTCCTACGAGCAGTACTTC.

The CDR3 DNA reads as TGTGCCCGAGGAGGGATTGAAGCTTTCTTT. Encoded protein: CARGGIEAFF. This rearrangement joins TRBV11-2 to TRBJ1-1; D is uncertain. The CDR3 has 10 amino acids. V was shortened by 11 bases and J by 7 bases, with 11 bases between the two germline ends. Germline V gives CDR1 SGHAT, CDR2 FQNNGV.

This sequence joins TRBV4-3 and TRBJ1-2; no clear D gene. The germline CDR1 and CDR2 sequences are LGHNA and YSLEER. The CDR3 spans 14 residues. The ends were cut back, 4 bases at V and 1 base at J, with 10 bases in the middle. CDR3 region: CASSRAGLNYGYTF. The CDR3 DNA follows: TGCGCCAGCAGCCGAGCCGGACTTAACTATGGCTACACCTTC.

This sequence joins TRBV9 and TRBJ1-2, with D possibly matching TRBD1 (6 bases). This CDR3 is 15 amino acids long. V was clipped by 0 bases and J by 2 bases, with 11 bases between them. Germline values: CDR1 SGDLS, CDR2 YYNGEE. The CDR3 protein is CASSVEPGVNYGYTF. In DNA form, the CDR3 reads TGTGCCAGCAGCGTAGAGCCAGGGGTAAACTATGGCTACACCTTC.

The CDR3 DNA reads TGTGCCAGCAGGCACCCGGGACTAGCGGGGGAGCAGTACTTC. It encodes CASRHPGLAGEQYF. V usage is TRBV2 and J usage is TRBJ2-7; TRBD2 agrees at 13 bases. Germline trimming cut 6 bases from V and 7 bases from J; bases unmatched to any gene: 6. The CDR3 length is 14 residues. In germline, CDR1 is SNHLY, CDR2 FYNNEI.

This chain uses TRBV12-3 or TRBV12-4 with TRBJ1-1; unclear D gene. The CDR3 spans 13 residues. V was clipped by 3 bases and J by 1 base, with 6 bases between them. This CDR3 reads CASSFIGNTEAFF. The CDR3 DNA reads as TGTGCCAGCAGTTTCATCGGGAACACTGAAGCTTTCTTT.

The chain combines TRBV24-1 with TRBJ2-7; TRBD1 matches at 7 bases. This CDR3 is built from 13 residues. Germline V gene sequence: CDR1 KGHDR, CDR2 SFDVKD. V lost 0 bases to trimming and J lost 6 bases; unmatched junction nucleotides: 1. In nucleotides, the CDR3 is TGTGCCACCAGTGATTTGACAGGGGCCGAGCAGTACTTC. Its translation is CATSDLTGAEQYF.

This sequence joins TRBV18 and TRBJ1-2; no definite D call. Germline-derived CDR1 and CDR2 are KGHSH and LQKENI. Trimming cost V 3 bases and J 8 bases, with 10 bases left between them. The CDR3 runs to 12 residues. The CDR3 DNA follows: TGTGCCAGCTCACCCGGGGTAGACGGCTACACCTTC. It codes for CASSPGVDGYTF.

J is TRBJ2-1 and V is TRBV12-3 or TRBV12-4, with D possibly matching TRBD1 (7 bases). The CDR3 length is 12 residues. Trimming removed 3 bases at V and 14 bases at J, with 14 bases between. The CDR3 DNA reads as TGTGCCAGCAGTTTCAGGGGGGCTTCCAAGTTCTTC. Amino acids: CASSFRGASKFF.

The chain has TRBV12-3 or TRBV12-4 and TRBJ1-4; the D gene is possibly TRBD1 (5 bases). Trimming shortened V by 3 bases and J by 5 bases, and 7 bases separated the two germline ends. CDR3 size: 13 residues. The CDR3 DNA follows: TGTGCCAGCAGTTTTTCAGGGAATGAAAAACTGTTTTTT. It is translated as CASSFSGNEKLFF.

The V call is TRBV5-8, the J call TRBJ1-5, with unresolved D. V dropped 1 base and J dropped 0 bases, with 11 bases sitting between them. Germline CDR1 and CDR2: SGHTS and YDEGEE. The CDR3 has 16 amino acids. The CDR3 region is CASSLFAGYSNQPQHF. The CDR3 DNA is TGTGCCAGCAGCTTGTTTGCGGGCTATAGCAATCAGCCCCAGCATTTT.

The rearrangement links TRBV15 to TRBJ1-2, with D unresolved. Germline assignment: CDR1 LNHNV and CDR2 YYDKDF (reference sequence). Trimming pared 0 bases from V and 1 base from J, leaving 6 bases between. This CDR3 has 14 amino acids. As DNA, the CDR3 is TGTGCCACCAGCAGAGAGCGAAGTAACTATGGCTACACCTTC. This encodes CATSRERSNYGYTF.

The chain employs TRBV27 and TRBJ2-1; 7 bases are shared with TRBD2. The trim removed 7 bases at V and 2 bases at J, leaving 5 bases unmatched. CDR1 is MNHEY and CDR2 is SMNVEV in the germline V gene (reference sequence). The CDR3 length is 14 residues. CDR3 amino acids: CASTPSGAYNEQFF. CDR3 coding DNA: TGTGCCAGCACCCCGAGCGGGGCCTACAATGAGCAGTTCTTC.

This clone appeared many times. The chain recombines TRBV6-5 with TRBJ2-1; weak D call: TRBD2 (6 bases). Germline V CDR1 and CDR2: MNHEY, SVGAGI. The germline V and J ends were trimmed by 6 bases and 2 bases, with 11 bases remaining between them. This CDR3 has 14 amino acids. CDR3 DNA sequence: TGTGCCAGCAGCAATGGGAGGACCTACAATGAGCAGTTCTTC. Its translation: CASSNGRTYNEQFF.

Only a few counts were recorded for this clone. The rearrangement uses TRBV10-3 and TRBJ2-4; a possible D gene is TRBD2 (5 bases). Trimming shortened V by 0 bases and J by 0 bases, and 15 bases separated the two germline ends. The CDR3 extends over 18 amino acids. Per the germline V gene, CDR1 is ENHRY and CDR2 is SYGVKD. The CDR3 DNA follows: TGTGCCATCAGTGAGTCAAGTCAGGACTCCTTAGCCAAAAACATTCAGTACTTC. The encoded protein is CAISESSQDSLAKNIQYF.

V usage is TRBV27 and J usage is TRBJ2-3; the D gene is possibly TRBD2 (5 bases). V was clipped by 6 bases and J by 6 bases, with 16 bases between them. CDR3 length equals 14 residues. Germline V CDR1 and CDR2: MNHEY, SMNVEV (reference sequence). DNA of the CDR3: TGTGCCAGCAGCCCAATCCGGGGTCTCGATACGCAGTATTTT. Amino acids: CASSPIRGLDTQYF.

The CDR3 loop is CASSRTGGNGYGYTF. The CDR3 DNA follows: TGTGCCAGCAGCCGCACCGGAGGGAACGGCTATGGCTACACCTTC. The chain joins TRBV14 to TRBJ1-2; D is uncertain. CDR3 length equals 15 residues. Germline V CDR1 and CDR2: SGHDN, FVKESK. V dropped 4 bases and J dropped 4 bases, with 16 bases sitting between them.

This clone showed up just once. This chain joins TRBV7-6 and TRBJ1-5; TRBD1 matches 12 bases. CDR1 SGHVS and CDR2 FNYEAQ come from the germline V gene. V trimming: 2 bases; J trimming: 0 bases; junction bases outside the gene matches: 5. The CDR3 loop spans 18 amino acids. The CDR3 DNA reads TGTGCCAGCAGCTTAATGGGACAGGGGGCCTCTAGCAATCAGCCCCAGCATTTT. Its protein is CASSLMGQGASSNQPQHF. Looking up the rest from reference TRBV7-6 and TRBJ1-5 gives the full variable domain: GAGVSQSPRYKVTKRGQDVALRCDPISGHVSLYWYRQALGQGPEFLTYFNYEAQQDKSGLPNDRFSAERPEGSISTLTIQRTEQRDSAMYRCASSLMGQGASSNQPQHFGDGTRLSIL.

The rearrangement links TRBV6-5 to TRBJ1-2; D ambiguous. Trimming took off 6 bases at V and 4 bases at J, with 18 bases between the two ends. Per germline, CDR1 MNHEY and CDR2 SVGAGI. CDR3 length: 15 amino acids. CDR3 amino acids: CASRPVRGLGYGYTF. The CDR3 bases are TGTGCCAGCAGACCAGTAAGAGGGCTCGGCTATGGCTACACCTTC.

The J gene is TRBJ2-4, the V gene TRBV30; 7 nucleotides agree with TRBD2. CDR3 length: 12 amino acids. The germline V gene has CDR1 GTSNPN and CDR2 SVGIG (reference sequence). The V gene end was trimmed by 0 bases and the J gene end by 15 bases; junction bases not matched to a gene: 8. The DNA of the CDR3 is TGTGCCTGGAGTGTACCCCTAGCGGCTATGTACTTC. Translation gives CAWSVPLAAMYF.

The chain has TRBV24-1 and TRBJ1-1; weak D call: TRBD1 (6 bases). Per the germline V gene, CDR1 is KGHDR and CDR2 is SFDVKD. The V gene lost 7 bases and the J gene lost 1 base, with 9 bases spanning the gap. The CDR3 is made up of 13 amino acids. This CDR3 reads CATSRGQNTEAFF. The CDR3 DNA sequence: TGTGCCACCAGCAGGGGCCAGAACACTGAAGCTTTCTTT.